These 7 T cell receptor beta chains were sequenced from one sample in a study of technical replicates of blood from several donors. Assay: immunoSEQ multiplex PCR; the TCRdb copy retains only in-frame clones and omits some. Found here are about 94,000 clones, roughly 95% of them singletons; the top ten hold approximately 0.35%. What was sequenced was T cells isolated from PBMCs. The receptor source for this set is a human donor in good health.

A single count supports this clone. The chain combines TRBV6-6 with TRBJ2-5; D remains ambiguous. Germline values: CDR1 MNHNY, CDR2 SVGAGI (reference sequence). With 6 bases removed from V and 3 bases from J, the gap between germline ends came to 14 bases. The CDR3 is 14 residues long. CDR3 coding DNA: TGTGCCAGCAGCCCTCTGAGAGGAAAAGAGACCCAGTACTTC. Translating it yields CASSPLRGKETQYF.

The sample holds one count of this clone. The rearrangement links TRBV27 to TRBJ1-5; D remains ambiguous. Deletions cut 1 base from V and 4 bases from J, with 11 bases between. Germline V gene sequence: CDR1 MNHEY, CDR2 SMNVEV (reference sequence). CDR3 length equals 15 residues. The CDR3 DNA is TGTGCCAGCAGTTTATACCCCGACTCGAATCAGCCCCAGCATTTT. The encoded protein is CASSLYPDSNQPQHF.

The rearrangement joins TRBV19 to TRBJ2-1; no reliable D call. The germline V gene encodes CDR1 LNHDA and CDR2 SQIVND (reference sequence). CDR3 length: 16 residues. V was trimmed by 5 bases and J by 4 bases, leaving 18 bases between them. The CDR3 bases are TGTGCCAGTAGTGATGGTACCCAAGCCGGTTACAATGAGCAGTTCTTC. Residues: CASSDGTQAGYNEQFF.

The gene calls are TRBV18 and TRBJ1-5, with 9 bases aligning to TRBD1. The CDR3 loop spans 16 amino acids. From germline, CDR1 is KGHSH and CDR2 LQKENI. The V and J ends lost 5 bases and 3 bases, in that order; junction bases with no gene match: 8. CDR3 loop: CASSEKTGGLNQPQHF. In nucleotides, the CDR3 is TGTGCCAGCTCAGAAAAGACAGGGGGTCTCAATCAGCCCCAGCATTTT.

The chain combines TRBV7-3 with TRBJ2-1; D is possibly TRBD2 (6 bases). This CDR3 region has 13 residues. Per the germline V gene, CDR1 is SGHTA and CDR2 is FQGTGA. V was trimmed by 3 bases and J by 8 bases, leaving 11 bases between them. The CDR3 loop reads CASSFTSTHEQFF. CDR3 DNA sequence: TGTGCCAGCAGCTTCACTAGCACCCATGAGCAGTTCTTC.

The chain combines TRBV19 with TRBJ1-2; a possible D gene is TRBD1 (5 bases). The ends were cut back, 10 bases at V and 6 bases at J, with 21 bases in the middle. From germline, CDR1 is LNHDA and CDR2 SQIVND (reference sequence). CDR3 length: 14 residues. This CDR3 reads CATQWGQGTHGYTF. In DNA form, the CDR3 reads TGTGCCACCCAGTGGGGTCAGGGAACCCATGGCTACACCTTC.

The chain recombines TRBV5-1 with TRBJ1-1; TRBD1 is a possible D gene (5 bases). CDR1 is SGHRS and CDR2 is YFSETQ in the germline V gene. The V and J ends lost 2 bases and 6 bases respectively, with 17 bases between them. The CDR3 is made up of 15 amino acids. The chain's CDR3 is CASSFDSNPSAEAFF. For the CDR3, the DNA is TGCGCCAGCAGCTTTGACAGTAACCCCTCCGCTGAAGCTTTCTTT.